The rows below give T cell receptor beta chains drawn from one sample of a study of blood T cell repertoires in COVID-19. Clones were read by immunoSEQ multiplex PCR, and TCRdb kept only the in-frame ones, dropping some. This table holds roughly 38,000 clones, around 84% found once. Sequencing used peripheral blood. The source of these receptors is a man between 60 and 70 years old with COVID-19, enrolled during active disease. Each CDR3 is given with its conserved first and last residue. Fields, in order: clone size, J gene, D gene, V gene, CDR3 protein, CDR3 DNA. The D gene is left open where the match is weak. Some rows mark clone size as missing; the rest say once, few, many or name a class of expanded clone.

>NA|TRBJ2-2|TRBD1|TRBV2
CASKGQGNAGELFF
TGTGCCAGCAAGGGACAGGGGAACGCCGGGGAGCTGTTTTTT
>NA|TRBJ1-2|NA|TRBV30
CAWRLGGLNYTF
TGTGCCTGGAGGCTAGGCGGCCTAAACTACACCTTC
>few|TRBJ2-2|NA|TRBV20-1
CSASLAAYTGELFF
TGCAGTGCTAGTTTAGCGGCCTACACCGGGGAGCTGTTTTTT
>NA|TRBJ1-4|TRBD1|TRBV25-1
CASREQGAREKLFF
TGTGCCAGCAGGGAACAGGGGGCACGTGAAAAACTGTTTTTT
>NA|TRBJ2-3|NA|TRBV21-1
CASSETGTETDTQYF
TGTGCCAGCAGCGAAACGGGGACAGAGACAGATACGCAGTATTTT
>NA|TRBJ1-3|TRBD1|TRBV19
CASSLWTGGSGNTIYF
TGTGCCAGTAGTCTTTGGACAGGGGGGTCTGGAAACACCATATATTTT
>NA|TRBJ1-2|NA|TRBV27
CASSSTGNYGYTF
TGTGCCAGCAGTTCAACAGGAAACTATGGCTACACCTTC
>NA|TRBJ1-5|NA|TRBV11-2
CASSLMGGPQHF
TGTGCCAGCAGCTTAATGGGAGGGCCCCAGCATTTT
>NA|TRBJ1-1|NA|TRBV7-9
CASSLVQYTEAFF
TGTGCCAGCAGCTTAGTGCAGTACACTGAAGCTTTCTTT
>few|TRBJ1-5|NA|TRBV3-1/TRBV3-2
CASSQEAGGMVQPQHF
TGTGCCAGCAGCCAAGAGGCTGGGGGCATGGTTCAGCCCCAGCATTTT
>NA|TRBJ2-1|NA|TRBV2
CASSVQRVRVNEQFF
TGTGCCAGCAGTGTGCAGAGAGTGAGGGTCAATGAGCAGTTCTTC
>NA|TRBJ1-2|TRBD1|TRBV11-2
CASSHKGTGEYGYTF
TGTGCCAGCAGCCACAAAGGGACAGGGGAATATGGCTACACCTTC
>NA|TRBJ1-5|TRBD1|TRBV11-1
CASSPGGTGNQPQHF
TGTGCCAGCAGTCCAGGGGGGACCGGCAATCAGCCCCAGCATTTT
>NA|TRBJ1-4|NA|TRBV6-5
CASSLGGGGEKLFF
TGTGCCAGCAGCCTCGGGGGGGGAGGAGAAAAACTGTTTTTT
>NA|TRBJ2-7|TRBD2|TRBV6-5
CASKREGTEQYF
TGTGCCAGCAAGCGGGAGGGCACCGAGCAGTACTTC